The rows below give T cell receptor beta chains drawn from one sample of a study of CD8+CD57+ T cells in acquired aplastic anemia. A single record per CDR3 protein comes from TCRdb applying MiXCR to the reads. The table records roughly 40,000 distinct CDR3 sequences, approximately 71% of them present only once. The specimen sequenced was sorted CD4+, CD8+, or CD8+CD57+ T cells (not recorded which) from PBMCs. Receptors originate from a human donor in good health, serving as a control. Each CDR3 is given without its conserved first and last residue. The order of the fields is V gene, CDR3 protein.

TRBV15 | ATSRNREETQY
TRBV7-3 | ASSLFEGEYNEQF
TRBV6-1 | AIGEAGQVGEQF
TRBV7-9 | ASSPQGETEAF
TRBV11-1 | ASSSGPSLLNYGYT
TRBV20-1 | SARKDTDNSPLH
TRBV11-2 | ASSAGQGVANEQF
TRBV7-3 | ASSYSGGPNTEAF
TRBV29-1 | SVEGGEDTQY
TRBV25-1 | ASSEYLTDSPLH
TRBV29-1 | SVEEPGRESYEQY
TRBV7-9 | ASSLDWISYEQY
TRBV20-1 | SARDTTGGHETQY
TRBV20-1 | SARTGGTEAF
TRBV29-1 | SVIQGDTYEQY